This T cell receptor beta chain was sequenced in a study of cytomegalovirus exposure and HLA in healthy donors. V dropped 3 bases and J dropped 9; count of bases not matched to a gene: 12. This CDR3 contains 16 residues. Germline assignment: CDR1 SGHNT and CDR2 YENEEA. PCR primers comprised 60 Vbeta and 13 Jbeta primers. Sequencing was performed with immunoSEQ multiplex PCR; in TCRdb, only in-frame clones are kept and a portion is missing. The table shows over 150,000 clones, with approximately 84% occurring only once. The sequence was obtained from a man aged 25 to 40 in good health and CMV-seropositive. The genes are TRBV11-3 and TRBJ2-1; 9 nucleotides agree with TRBD2. The source material was PBMCs. CDR3 bases: TGTGCCAGCAGCTTTTACTCTGCGGGAGGGCGAGGTGAGCAGTTCTTC. This translates into CASSFYSAGGRGEQFF.